This T cell receptor (beta chain) was captured by sequencing in a study of human T cells and chemical hapten exposure. One entry per CDR3 protein results from TCRdb running MiXCR on the RACE reads. Of 300,000 to 450,000 distinct CDR3 sequences detected, approximately 5% appear once; the ten largest clones hold 2% to 3%. Time point here: pre-sensitization, week 0. Treatment here: therapeutic diphenylcyclopropenone sensitization with weekly scalp DPC. The starting material, unfractionated whole blood, was used for total RNA extraction. The CDR3 spans 13 residues. Germline assignment: CDR1 MNHEY and CDR2 SVGAGI. The ends lost 7 bases at V and 5 bases at J; junction bases unmatched: 7. This clonotype was detected ten times or more.

The TCR sequence derives from a woman between 45 and 65 years old with alopecia areata. Some clones in this sample may be carry-over from other donors' samples. The rearrangement joins TRBV6-5 to TRBJ1-1, with 7 positions matching TRBD1. The starting material was whole blood, obtained in connection with sensitization to the hapten diphenylcyclopropenone (DPC). The CDR3 DNA sequence: TGTGCCAGCAAACAGGGGCCTGGGACTGAAGCTTTCTTT. Its translation: CASKQGPGTEAFF.